Following are 29 T cell receptor beta chains from one sample sequenced in a study of T cell responses to AZD1222 COVID-19 vaccine. Sequencing was performed with immunoSEQ multiplex PCR; in TCRdb, only in-frame clones are kept and a portion is missing. The table records 150,000 to 200,000 clones, approximately 90% of them present only once. Sequences were derived from peripheral blood, sampled 28 days after the second dose of the MenACWY control vaccine. The source of these receptors is an adult who received the MenACWY meningococcal vaccine as a control.

This chain uses TRBV6-5 with TRBJ2-5, with D possibly called TRBD1 or TRBD2 (5 bases each). Germline assignment: CDR1 MNHEY and CDR2 SVGAGI. CDR3 length equals 12 residues. V was cut by 2 bases and J by 5 bases, with 6 bases left in between. CDR3 coding DNA: TGTGCCAGCAGTTACGAGGGGGAGACCCAGTACTTC. It encodes CASSYEGETQYF.

The chain recombines TRBV11-2 with TRBJ1-2; perhaps TRBD1 as D (5 bases). CDR1 and CDR2 from the germline V gene are SGHAT and FQNNGV. The CDR3 loop spans 13 amino acids. V was trimmed by 5 bases and J by 2 bases, leaving 9 bases between them. The CDR3 loop reads CASSPGHNYGYTF. The CDR3 DNA follows: TGTGCCAGCAGCCCTGGACACAACTATGGCTACACCTTC.

The DNA of the CDR3 is TGTGCCAGCTCCCAAGAGACCCAGTACTTC. Protein product: CASSQETQYF. V is TRBV12-3 or TRBV12-4 and J is TRBJ2-5; D is unresolved. V dropped 8 bases and J dropped 1 base, with 2 bases sitting between them. This CDR3 is built from 10 residues.

This chain uses TRBV7-9 with TRBJ2-5, with 9 bases lining up with TRBD1. Germline trimming cut 5 bases from V and 0 bases from J; bases unmatched to any gene: 7. The CDR3 is 16 amino acids. Germline values: CDR1 SEHNR, CDR2 FQNEAQ (reference sequence). The CDR3 DNA reads as TGTGCCAGCAGCCGCCACGGGACAGGGAACCAAGAGACCCAGTACTTC. Amino acid sequence: CASSRHGTGNQETQYF.

This sequence joins TRBV6-5 and TRBJ2-7, with D possibly being TRBD1 (5 bases). Germline CDR1 is MNHEY and CDR2 is SVGAGI. The CDR3 has 13 amino acids. Trimming took off 6 bases at V and 1 base at J, with 10 bases between the two ends. This chain's CDR3 is CASRWAGSYEQYF. In DNA, the CDR3 is TGTGCCAGCAGATGGGCAGGGTCCTACGAGCAGTACTTC.

The J gene is TRBJ1-1, the V gene TRBV30, with D unresolved. Germline V gene data show CDR1 as GTSNPN and CDR2 as SVGIG (reference sequence). The CDR3 runs 13 residues. The germline V and J ends were trimmed by 4 bases and 3 bases, with 12 bases remaining between them. The CDR3, as DNA: TGTGCCTGGATTCGATGGGAGGACACTGAAGCTTTCTTT. This codes for CAWIRWEDTEAFF.

The chain carries TRBV6-2 or TRBV6-3 and TRBJ1-2; the D gene is possibly TRBD1 (6 bases). V was trimmed by 2 bases and J by 2 bases, leaving 12 bases between them. Germline V gene lookup returns CDR1 MNHEY and CDR2 SVGEGT. CDR3 length equals 15 residues. The CDR3 sequence: CASSYISGVNYGYTF. CDR3 DNA sequence: TGTGCCAGCAGTTACATATCAGGGGTCAACTATGGCTACACCTTC.

This rearrangement joins TRBV12-3 or TRBV12-4 to TRBJ2-7; D may be TRBD1 (5 bases). Trimming removed 2 bases at V and 0 bases at J, with 5 bases between. The CDR3 sequence is 13 residues long. CDR3 region: CASSLTGSYEQYF. The CDR3 DNA sequence: TGTGCCAGCAGTTTAACAGGCTCCTACGAGCAGTACTTC.

This chain's CDR3 is CASSLSGEQYF. CDR3 nucleotides: TGTGCCAGCAGTTTATCGGGCGAGCAGTACTTC. The V gene is TRBV28, the J gene TRBJ2-7; no definite D call. This CDR3 contains 11 residues. Trimming removed 1 base from V and 6 bases from J, with 4 bases in between. The germline V gene encodes CDR1 MDHEN and CDR2 SYDVKM.

The V call is TRBV19, the J call TRBJ2-7; the match to TRBD1 covers 8 bases. Losses at the gene ends were 6 bases for V and 5 bases for J; bases not matched to a gene: 9. Looked up from germline, CDR1 is LNHDA and CDR2 is SQIVND (reference sequence). The CDR3 consists of 14 residues. The CDR3 sequence: CASSVWTGRNEQYF. DNA for the CDR3: TGTGCCAGTAGCGTTTGGACAGGGAGGAACGAGCAGTACTTC.

V is TRBV5-1 and J is TRBJ2-7, with D maybe TRBD2 (7 bases). V lost 1 base to trimming and J lost 5 bases, with 16 bases between them. The CDR3 extends over 15 amino acids. Germline V gene lookup returns CDR1 SGHRS and CDR2 YFSETQ. CDR3 amino acids: CASSLNLREGDEQYF. Here the CDR3 DNA reads TGCGCCAGCAGCTTGAATCTGAGGGAGGGGGACGAGCAGTACTTC.

This rearrangement joins TRBV7-9 to TRBJ1-1; D gene uncertain. Germline V gene data show CDR1 as SEHNR and CDR2 as FQNEAQ (reference sequence). The CDR3 loop spans 12 amino acids. V was clipped by 7 bases and J by 6 bases, with 12 bases between them. CDR3 loop: CASTLRDAEAFF. CDR3 DNA: TGTGCCAGCACCCTACGGGATGCTGAAGCTTTCTTT.

The chain combines TRBV5-4 with TRBJ2-7, with D possibly TRBD2 on 5 matching bases. This CDR3 region has 15 residues. CDR1 is SGHNT and CDR2 is YYREEE in the germline V gene (reference sequence). Trimming removed 0 bases at V and 1 base at J, with 11 bases between. Here the CDR3 DNA reads TGTGCCAGCAGCTTGGGAGGGCTAGAATCCTACGAGCAGTACTTC. This codes for CASSLGGLESYEQYF. Drawing the rest from reference TRBV5-4 and TRBJ2-7, the complete variable domain is ETGVTQSPTHLIKTRGQQVTLRCSSQSGHNTVSWYQQALGQGPQFIFQYYREEENGRGNFPPRFSGLQFPNYSSELNVNALELDDSALYLCASSLGGLESYEQYFGPGTRLTVT.

This chain connects TRBV10-3 to TRBJ2-1; the match to TRBD2 covers 12 bases. The CDR3 contains 19 residues. Germline V lookup: CDR1 ENHRY, CDR2 SYGVKD. The V segment lost 6 bases and the J segment 0 bases; nucleotides outside the gene matches: 12. CDR3 region: CAISVGLAGGESSYNEQFF. CDR3 in DNA: TGTGCCATCAGCGTGGGGCTAGCGGGAGGGGAAAGCTCCTACAATGAGCAGTTCTTC.

This chain joins TRBV6-5 and TRBJ2-7; 8 bases align to TRBD1. Trimming at V came to 6 bases and at J to 6 bases, leaving 10 bases not matched to a gene. The CDR3 is 14 amino acids. CDR1 is MNHEY and CDR2 is SVGAGI in the germline V gene. CDR3: CASSPGTGQLEQYF. The CDR3 region has the DNA TGTGCCAGCAGCCCCGGGACAGGTCAACTCGAGCAGTACTTC.

The V gene is TRBV12-5, the J gene TRBJ2-5; D is undetermined. This CDR3 comprises 13 residues. Germline V gene data show CDR1 as LGHNT and CDR2 as FRNRAP. Trimming stripped 1 base from V and 5 bases from J, with 8 bases between. The CDR3 coding sequence is TGTGCTAGTGGTTTGGGCCCGTGGGAGACCCAGTACTTC. As protein: CASGLGPWETQYF.

This chain links TRBV7-3 with TRBJ1-2; D is ambiguous. The V end lost 0 bases, the J end lost 2 bases, and 19 bases lay between the germline ends. The CDR3 sequence is 18 residues long. In germline, CDR1 is SGHTA, CDR2 FQGTGA. This CDR3 reads CASSLTPRGSEPNYGYTF. The CDR3 bases are TGTGCCAGCAGCTTAACCCCTCGGGGTTCGGAGCCCAACTATGGCTACACCTTC.

This clone was observed a handful of times. J is TRBJ2-7 and V is TRBV28; D unresolved. Germline lookup yields CDR1 MDHEN and CDR2 SYDVKM. The CDR3 is 11 residues long. Trimming cost V 6 bases and J 10 bases, with 13 bases left between them. CDR3 amino acids: CASSPQATQYF. The CDR3 DNA sequence: TGTGCCAGCAGCCCTCAAGCCACTCAGTACTTC.

For the CDR3, the DNA is TGTGCCAGCAGTGAAGACAGGGGCTTTAACTATGGCTACACCTTC. Translating gives CASSEDRGFNYGYTF. The gene calls are TRBV25-1 and TRBJ1-2; TRBD1 matches 8 bases. The junction had 3 bases not matched to a gene; V was cut back by 2 bases and J by 1 base. The CDR3 contains 15 residues. CDR1 and CDR2 (germline): MGHDK, SYGVNS.

The chain joins TRBV9 to TRBJ1-2; perhaps TRBD1 as D (5 bases). The CDR3 spans 15 residues. CDR1 is SGDLS and CDR2 is YYNGEE in the germline V gene. V lost 3 bases and J lost 5, with 17 bases in between. The CDR3 DNA follows: TGTGCCAGCAGCGCCCTAAGGGGTGTTGGTTATGGCTACACCTTC. It codes for CASSALRGVGYGYTF.

The chain uses TRBV5-8 and TRBJ1-4; D unclear. The CDR3 length is 13 residues. Deletions cut 6 bases from V and 4 bases from J, with 10 bases between. Germline V gene sequence: CDR1 SGHTS, CDR2 YDEGEE. The CDR3, as DNA: TGTGCCAGCAACCTTCCGATTAATGAAAAACTGTTTTTT. Amino acid sequence: CASNLPINEKLFF.

This clone was observed a single time. The genes are TRBV5-1 and TRBJ1-3; D ambiguous. CDR3 length equals 15 residues. CDR1 and CDR2 (germline): SGHRS, YFSETQ. Trimming pared 4 bases from V and 0 bases from J, leaving 11 bases between. CDR3 nucleotide sequence: TGCGCCAGCAGCCTCCCCGTGGACTCTGGAAACACCATATATTTT. Its translation: CASSLPVDSGNTIYF.

The rearrangement uses TRBV5-4 and TRBJ2-3, with D unclear. Deletions cut 4 bases from V and 4 bases from J, with 10 bases between. The CDR3 extends over 13 amino acids. Germline lookup yields CDR1 SGHNT and CDR2 YYREEE (reference sequence). The CDR3 DNA follows: TGTGCCAGCAGCCCCTCGACTTCAGATACGCAGTATTTT. Amino acids: CASSPSTSDTQYF.

This sequence joins TRBV9 and TRBJ2-3, with no clear D. Trimming stripped 0 bases from V and 0 bases from J, with 5 bases between. Germline loops: CDR1 SGDLS, CDR2 YYNGEE. This CDR3 comprises 14 residues. The CDR3: CASSVGESTDTQYF. The DNA of the CDR3 is TGTGCCAGCAGCGTAGGTGAAAGCACAGATACGCAGTATTTT.

The chain couples TRBV4-1 to TRBJ1-1; perhaps TRBD1 as D (5 bases). Trimming removed 1 base from V and 10 bases from J, with 19 bases in between. This CDR3 comprises 15 residues. The germline CDR1 and CDR2 sequences are MGHRA and YSYEKL. The CDR3 sequence: CASSQASVGAVGAFF. The CDR3 nucleotides read TGCGCCAGCAGCCAAGCATCCGTCGGGGCAGTAGGAGCTTTCTTT.

This chain's CDR3 is CATSLTGNNQPQHF. The CDR3 DNA follows: TGTGCCACCAGCCTGACAGGGAACAATCAGCCCCAGCATTTT. The chain links TRBV24-1 to TRBJ1-5, with 7 bases matching TRBD1. Germline V CDR1 and CDR2: KGHDR, SFDVKD. Trimming took 7 bases from V and 3 from J; bases not matched to a gene: 5. The CDR3 has 14 amino acids.

The chain is built from TRBV25-1 and TRBJ1-2, with D unclear. Germline V gives CDR1 MGHDK, CDR2 SYGVNS. The CDR3 spans 14 residues. V was trimmed by 3 bases and J by 3 bases, leaving 11 bases between them. The CDR3 reads CASSDRDRHYGYTF. In DNA, the CDR3 is TGTGCCAGCAGTGACCGGGATAGGCACTATGGCTACACCTTC.

This clone was detected once. This chain joins TRBV6-5 and TRBJ2-2, with D possibly matching TRBD1 (5 bases). Germline CDR1 MNHEY, CDR2 SVGAGI. CDR3 length equals 15 residues. Trimming shortened V by 5 bases and J by 2 bases, and 12 bases separated the two germline ends. CDR3 protein: CASSPNRLNTGELFF. The CDR3 region has the DNA TGTGCCAGCAGTCCGAACAGGTTAAACACCGGGGAGCTGTTTTTT.

This chain joins TRBV2 and TRBJ1-2; 7 positions agree with TRBD1. The CDR3 contains 16 residues. Germline CDR1 is SNHLY and CDR2 is FYNNEI. Trimming removed 8 bases from V and 8 bases from J; junction bases left unmatched: 20. The CDR3 reads CASRVGTGVLFGGYTF. The CDR3 nucleotides are TGTGCCAGCCGGGTGGGAACAGGGGTATTGTTCGGCGGCTACACCTTC.